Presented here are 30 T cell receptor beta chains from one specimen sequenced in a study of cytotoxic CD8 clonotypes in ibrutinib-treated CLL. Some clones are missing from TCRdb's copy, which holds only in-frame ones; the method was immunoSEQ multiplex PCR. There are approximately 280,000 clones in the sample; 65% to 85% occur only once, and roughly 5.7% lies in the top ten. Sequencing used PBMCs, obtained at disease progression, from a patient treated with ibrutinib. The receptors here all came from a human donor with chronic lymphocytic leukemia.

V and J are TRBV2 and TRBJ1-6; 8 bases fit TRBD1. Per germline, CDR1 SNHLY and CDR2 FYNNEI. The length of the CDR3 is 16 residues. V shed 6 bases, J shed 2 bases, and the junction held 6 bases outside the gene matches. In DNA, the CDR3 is TGTGCCAGCAGCGGCACAGGGGGTCCCTATAATTCACCCCTCCACTTT. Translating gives CASSGTGGPYNSPLHF.

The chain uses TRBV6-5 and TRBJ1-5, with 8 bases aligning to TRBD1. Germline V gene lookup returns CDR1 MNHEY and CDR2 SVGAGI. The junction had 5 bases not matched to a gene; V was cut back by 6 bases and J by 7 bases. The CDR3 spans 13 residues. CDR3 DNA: TGTGCCAGCAGGGCAGGGGGCATGCAGCCCCAGCATTTT. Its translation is CASRAGGMQPQHF.

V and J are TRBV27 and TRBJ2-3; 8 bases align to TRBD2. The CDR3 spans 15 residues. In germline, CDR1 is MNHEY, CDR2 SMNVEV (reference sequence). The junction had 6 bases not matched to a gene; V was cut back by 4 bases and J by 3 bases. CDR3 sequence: CASSYGGRRTDTQYF. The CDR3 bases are TGTGCCAGCAGTTATGGCGGGAGGAGGACAGATACGCAGTATTTT.

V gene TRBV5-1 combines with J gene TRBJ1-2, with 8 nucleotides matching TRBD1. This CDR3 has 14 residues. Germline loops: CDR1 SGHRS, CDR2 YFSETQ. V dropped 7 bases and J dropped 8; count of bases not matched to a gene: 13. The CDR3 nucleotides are TGCGCCAGCTGGGCCGGACAGGGATCGGGAGGCTACACCTTC. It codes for CASWAGQGSGGYTF.

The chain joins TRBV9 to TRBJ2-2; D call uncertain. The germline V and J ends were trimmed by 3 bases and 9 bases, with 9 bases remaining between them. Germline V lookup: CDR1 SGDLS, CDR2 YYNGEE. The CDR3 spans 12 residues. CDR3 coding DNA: TGTGCCAGCAGCGCCGACCCCCGGGAGCTGTTTTTT. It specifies CASSADPRELFF.

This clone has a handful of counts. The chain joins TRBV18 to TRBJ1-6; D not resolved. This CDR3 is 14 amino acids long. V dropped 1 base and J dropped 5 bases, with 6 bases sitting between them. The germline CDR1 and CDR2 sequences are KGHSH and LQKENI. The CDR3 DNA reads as TGTGCCAGCTCACCACAAGGGAATAATTCACCCCTCCACTTT. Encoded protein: CASSPQGNNSPLHF.

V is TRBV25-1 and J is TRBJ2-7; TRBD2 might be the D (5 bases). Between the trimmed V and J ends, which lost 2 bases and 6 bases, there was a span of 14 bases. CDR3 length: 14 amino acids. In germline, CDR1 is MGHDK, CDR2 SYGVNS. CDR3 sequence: CASSELGSSGEQYF. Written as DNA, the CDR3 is TGTGCCAGCAGTGAACTAGGGAGTTCGGGCGAGCAGTACTTC.

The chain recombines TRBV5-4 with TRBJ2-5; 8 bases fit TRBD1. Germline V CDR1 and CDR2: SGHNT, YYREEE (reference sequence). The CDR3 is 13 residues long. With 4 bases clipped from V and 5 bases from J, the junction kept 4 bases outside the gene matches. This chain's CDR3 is CASSPGGVETQYF. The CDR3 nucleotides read TGTGCCAGCAGCCCAGGGGGCGTTGAGACCCAGTACTTC. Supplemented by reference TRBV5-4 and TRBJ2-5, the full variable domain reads ETGVTQSPTHLIKTRGQQVTLRCSSQSGHNTVSWYQQALGQGPQFIFQYYREEENGRGNFPPRFSGLQFPNYSSELNVNALELDDSALYLCASSPGGVETQYFGPGTRLLVL.

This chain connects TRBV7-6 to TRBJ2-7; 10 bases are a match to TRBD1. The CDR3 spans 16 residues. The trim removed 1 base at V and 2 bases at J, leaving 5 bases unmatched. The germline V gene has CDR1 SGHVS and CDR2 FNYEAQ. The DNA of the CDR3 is TGTGCCAGCAGCTTAGATGTTGGACAGGGGGCCTACGAGCAGTACTTC. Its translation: CASSLDVGQGAYEQYF.

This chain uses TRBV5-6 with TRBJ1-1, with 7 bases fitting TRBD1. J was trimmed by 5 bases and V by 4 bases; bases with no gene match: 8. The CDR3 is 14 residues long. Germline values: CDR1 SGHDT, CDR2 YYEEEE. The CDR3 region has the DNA TGTGCCAGCAGCGTTGTGAGGGGGCAGACTGAAGCTTTCTTT. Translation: CASSVVRGQTEAFF.

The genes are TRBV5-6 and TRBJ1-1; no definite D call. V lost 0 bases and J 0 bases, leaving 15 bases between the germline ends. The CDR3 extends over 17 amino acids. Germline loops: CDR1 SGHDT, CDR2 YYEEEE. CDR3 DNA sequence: TGTGCCAGCAGCTTGGGGGAACTCCGATTATTGAACACTGAAGCTTTCTTT. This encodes CASSLGELRLLNTEAFF.

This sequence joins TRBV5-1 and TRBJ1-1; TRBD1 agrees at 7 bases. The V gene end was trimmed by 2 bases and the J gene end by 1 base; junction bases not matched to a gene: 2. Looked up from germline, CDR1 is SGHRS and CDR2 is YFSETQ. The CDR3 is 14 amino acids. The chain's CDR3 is CASSLGGGNTEAFF. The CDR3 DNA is TGCGCCAGCAGCTTAGGGGGCGGGAACACTGAAGCTTTCTTT. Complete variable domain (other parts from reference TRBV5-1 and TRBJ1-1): KAGVTQTPRYLIKTRGQQVTLSCSPISGHRSVSWYQQTPGQGLQFLFEYFSETQRNKGNFPGRFSGRQFSNSRSEMNVSTLELGDSALYLCASSLGGGNTEAFFGQGTRLTVV.

CDR3 residues: CASSFGGGYTF. CDR3 sequence (DNA): TGTGCCAGCAGCTTCGGCGGTGGCTACACCTTC. The rearrangement links TRBV7-2 to TRBJ1-2, with D unclear. Trimming removed 3 bases at V and 7 bases at J, with 6 bases between. Germline CDR1 SGHTA, CDR2 FQGNSA. The CDR3 is 11 residues long.

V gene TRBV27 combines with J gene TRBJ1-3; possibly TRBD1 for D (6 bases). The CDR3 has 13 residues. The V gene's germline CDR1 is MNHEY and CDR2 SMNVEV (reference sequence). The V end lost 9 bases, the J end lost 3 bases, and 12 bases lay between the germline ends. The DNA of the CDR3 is TGTGCCAGTCGGACAGACGGTGGAAACACCATATATTTT. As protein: CASRTDGGNTIYF.

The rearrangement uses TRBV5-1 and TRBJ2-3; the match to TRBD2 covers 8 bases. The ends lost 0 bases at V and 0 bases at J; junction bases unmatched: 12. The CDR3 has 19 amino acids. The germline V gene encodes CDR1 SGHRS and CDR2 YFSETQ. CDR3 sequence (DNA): TGCGCCAGCAGCTTGGAAGGCCTAGCGGGCGACACTAGCACAGATACGCAGTATTTT. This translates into CASSLEGLAGDTSTDTQYF.

The CDR3 DNA reads as TGCGCCAGCAGTGAGTCCGGGACATTTAATAGCAATCAGCCCCAGCATTTT. Residues: CASSESGTFNSNQPQHF. The V and J genes are TRBV10-1 and TRBJ1-5; possible D gene TRBD1, 6 bases. The germline V gene has CDR1 WNHNN and CDR2 SYGVQD (reference sequence). The CDR3 is 17 amino acids. Trimming cost V 0 bases and J 0 bases, with 12 bases left between them.

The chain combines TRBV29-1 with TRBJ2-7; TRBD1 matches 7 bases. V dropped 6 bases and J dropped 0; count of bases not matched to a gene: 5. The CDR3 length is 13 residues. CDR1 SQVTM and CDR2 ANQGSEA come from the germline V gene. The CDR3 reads CSVLQGVSYEQYF. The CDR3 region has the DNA TGCAGCGTCCTTCAGGGGGTCTCCTACGAGCAGTACTTC.

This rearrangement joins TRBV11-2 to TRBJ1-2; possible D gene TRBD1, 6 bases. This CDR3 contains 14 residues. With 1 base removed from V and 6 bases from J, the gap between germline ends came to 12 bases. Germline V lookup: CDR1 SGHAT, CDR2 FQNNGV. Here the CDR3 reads CASSLGGQLDGYTF. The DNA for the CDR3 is TGTGCCAGCAGCTTAGGTGGACAGTTGGATGGCTACACCTTC.

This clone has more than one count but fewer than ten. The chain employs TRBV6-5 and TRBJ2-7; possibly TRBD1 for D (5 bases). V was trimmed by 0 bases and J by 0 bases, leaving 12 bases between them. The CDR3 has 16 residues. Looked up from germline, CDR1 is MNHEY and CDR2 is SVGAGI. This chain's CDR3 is CASSYSTVTSSYEQYF. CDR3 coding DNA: TGTGCCAGCAGTTACTCGACAGTTACGAGCTCCTACGAGCAGTACTTC.

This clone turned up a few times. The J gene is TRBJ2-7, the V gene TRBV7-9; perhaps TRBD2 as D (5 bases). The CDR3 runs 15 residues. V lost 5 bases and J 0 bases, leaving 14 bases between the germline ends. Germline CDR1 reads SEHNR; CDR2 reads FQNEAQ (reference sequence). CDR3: CASSRPLGSSYEQYF. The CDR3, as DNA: TGTGCCAGCAGCCGGCCGTTGGGGAGCTCCTACGAGCAGTACTTC.

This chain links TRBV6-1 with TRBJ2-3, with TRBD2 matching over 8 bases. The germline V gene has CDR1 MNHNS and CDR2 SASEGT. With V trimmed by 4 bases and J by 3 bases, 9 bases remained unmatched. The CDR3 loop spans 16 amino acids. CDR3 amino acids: CASSGLTGGPTDTQYF. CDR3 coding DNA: TGTGCCAGCAGTGGCCTTACGGGGGGGCCGACAGATACGCAGTATTTT.

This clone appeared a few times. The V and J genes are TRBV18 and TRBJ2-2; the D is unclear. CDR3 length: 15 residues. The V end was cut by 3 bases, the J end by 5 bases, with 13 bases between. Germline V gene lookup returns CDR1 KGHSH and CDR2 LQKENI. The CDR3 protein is CASSPQSGWTGELFF. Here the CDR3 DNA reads TGTGCCAGCTCACCGCAGAGTGGGTGGACCGGGGAGCTGTTTTTT. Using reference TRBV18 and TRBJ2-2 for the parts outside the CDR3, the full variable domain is NAGVMQNPRHLVRRRGQEARLRCSPMKGHSHVYWYRQLPEEGLKFMVYLQKENIIDESGMPKERFSAEFPKEGPSILRIQQVVRGDSAAYFCASSPQSGWTGELFFGEGSRLTVL.

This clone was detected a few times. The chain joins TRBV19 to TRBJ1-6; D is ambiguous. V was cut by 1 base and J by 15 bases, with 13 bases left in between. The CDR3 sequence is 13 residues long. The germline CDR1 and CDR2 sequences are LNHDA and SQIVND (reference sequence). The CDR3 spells CASSIGGAPLLHF. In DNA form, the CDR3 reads TGTGCCAGTAGTATAGGAGGAGCCCCGCTCCTCCACTTT.

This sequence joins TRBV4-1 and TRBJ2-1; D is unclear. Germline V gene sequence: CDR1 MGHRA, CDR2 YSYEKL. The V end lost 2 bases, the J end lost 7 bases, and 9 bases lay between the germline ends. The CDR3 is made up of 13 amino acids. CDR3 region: CASSQINRNEQFF. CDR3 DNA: TGCGCCAGCAGCCAAATTAACAGAAATGAGCAGTTCTTC.

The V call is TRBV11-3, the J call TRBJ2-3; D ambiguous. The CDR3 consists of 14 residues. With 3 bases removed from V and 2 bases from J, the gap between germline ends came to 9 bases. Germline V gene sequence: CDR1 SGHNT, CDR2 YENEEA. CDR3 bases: TGTGCCAGCAGCTTGGGTCGTCCCACAGATACGCAGTATTTT. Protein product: CASSLGRPTDTQYF.

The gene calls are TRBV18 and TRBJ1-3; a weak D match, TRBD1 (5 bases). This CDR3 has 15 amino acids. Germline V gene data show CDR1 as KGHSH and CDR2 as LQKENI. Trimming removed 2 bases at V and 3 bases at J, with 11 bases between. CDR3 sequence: CASSPGQGGGNTIYF. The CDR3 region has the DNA TGTGCCAGCTCACCAGGGCAGGGCGGTGGAAACACCATATATTTT. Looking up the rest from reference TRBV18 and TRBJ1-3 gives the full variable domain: NAGVMQNPRHLVRRRGQEARLRCSPMKGHSHVYWYRQLPEEGLKFMVYLQKENIIDESGMPKERFSAEFPKEGPSILRIQQVVRGDSAAYFCASSPGQGGGNTIYFGEGSWLTVV.

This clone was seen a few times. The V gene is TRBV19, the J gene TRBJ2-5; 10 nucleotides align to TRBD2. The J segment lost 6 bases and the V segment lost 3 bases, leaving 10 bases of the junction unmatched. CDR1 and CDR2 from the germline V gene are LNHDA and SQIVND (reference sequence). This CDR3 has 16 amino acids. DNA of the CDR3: TGTGCCAGTAGTATTCGAAAGAGCGGGAGGGCCCAGACCCAGTACTTC. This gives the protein CASSIRKSGRAQTQYF.

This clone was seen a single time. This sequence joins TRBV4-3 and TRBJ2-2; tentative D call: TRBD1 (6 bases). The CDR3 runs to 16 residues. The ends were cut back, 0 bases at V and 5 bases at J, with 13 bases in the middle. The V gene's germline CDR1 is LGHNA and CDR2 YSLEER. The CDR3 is CASSQDWGLLTGELFF. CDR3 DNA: TGCGCCAGCAGCCAAGATTGGGGGCTTTTAACCGGGGAGCTGTTTTTT.

Written as DNA, the CDR3 is TGTGCCAGCAGCTTAGGGTCCCTTGGCTACACCTTC. It encodes CASSLGSLGYTF. The chain is built from TRBV7-9 and TRBJ1-2; D gene uncertain. This CDR3 spans 12 amino acids. The V gene lost 1 base and the J gene lost 7 bases, with 7 bases spanning the gap. Germline lookup yields CDR1 SEHNR and CDR2 FQNEAQ (reference sequence).

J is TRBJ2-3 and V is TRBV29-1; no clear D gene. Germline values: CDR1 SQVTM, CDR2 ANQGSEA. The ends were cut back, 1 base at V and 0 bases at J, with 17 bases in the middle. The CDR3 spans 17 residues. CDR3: CSVEGRKAPSSTDTQYF. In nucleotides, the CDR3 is TGCAGCGTTGAAGGCCGAAAGGCGCCTTCTAGCACAGATACGCAGTATTTT.